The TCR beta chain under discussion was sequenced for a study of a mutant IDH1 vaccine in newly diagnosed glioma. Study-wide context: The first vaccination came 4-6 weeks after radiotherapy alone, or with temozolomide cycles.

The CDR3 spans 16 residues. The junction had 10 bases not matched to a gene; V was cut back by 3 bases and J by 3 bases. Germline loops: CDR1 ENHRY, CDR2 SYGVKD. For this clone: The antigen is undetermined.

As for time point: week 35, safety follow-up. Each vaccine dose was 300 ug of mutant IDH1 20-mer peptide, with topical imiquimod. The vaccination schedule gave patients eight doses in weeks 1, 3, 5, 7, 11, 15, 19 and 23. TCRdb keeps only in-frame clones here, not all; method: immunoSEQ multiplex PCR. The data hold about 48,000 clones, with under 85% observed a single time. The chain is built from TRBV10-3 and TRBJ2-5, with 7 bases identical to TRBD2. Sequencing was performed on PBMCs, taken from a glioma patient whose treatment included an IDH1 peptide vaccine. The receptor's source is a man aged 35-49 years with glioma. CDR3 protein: CAISEGDSGYEETQYF. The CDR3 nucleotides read TGTGCCATCAGTGAAGGGGATAGCGGGTACGAAGAGACCCAGTACTTC.